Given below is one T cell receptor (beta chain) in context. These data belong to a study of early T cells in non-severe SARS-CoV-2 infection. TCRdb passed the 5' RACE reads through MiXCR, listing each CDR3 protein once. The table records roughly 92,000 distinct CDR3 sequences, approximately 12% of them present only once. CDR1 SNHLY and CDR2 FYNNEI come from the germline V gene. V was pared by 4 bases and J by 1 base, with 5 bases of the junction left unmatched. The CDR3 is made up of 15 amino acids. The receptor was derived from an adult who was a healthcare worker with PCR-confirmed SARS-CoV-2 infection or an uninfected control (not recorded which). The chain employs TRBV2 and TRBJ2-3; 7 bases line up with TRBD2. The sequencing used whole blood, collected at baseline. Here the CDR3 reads CASSGESGGTDTQYF. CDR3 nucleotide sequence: TGTGCCAGCAGTGGGGAGAGCGGGGGCACAGATACGCAGTATTTT.